This T cell receptor (beta chain) was identified in a study of radiotherapy plus CTLA-4 blockade in lung cancer. Study-wide context: The study recorded objective responses in roughly 18% of patients and disease control in 31%. General study results and limits: Early shifts in blood T cell clones, with interferon-beta, reportedly predicted response best. Subsequent to radiotherapy plus ipilimumab, tumor-derived TCR clones underwent expansion in blood.

Comments on this clone: Its antigen is still unknown.

Produced via immunoSEQ multiplex PCR; TCRdb's table is partial and in-frame only. The sample has roughly 78,000 clones; 78% are singletons. The input for sequencing was peripheral blood, taken from a patient treated with radiotherapy plus ipilimumab. This clonotype was obtained from a human donor with non-small cell lung cancer who had a complete response to radiotherapy plus ipilimumab.

CDR3 sequence reads: CASSPQWPKDTQYF. The CDR3 region has the DNA TGTGCCAGCAGTCCCCAGTGGCCGAAGGATACGCAGTATTTT. The rearrangement uses TRBV27 and TRBJ2-3, with no clear D. V lost 5 bases and J lost 6, with 15 bases in between. CDR3 size: 14 residues. The germline CDR1 and CDR2 sequences are MNHEY and SMNVEV (reference sequence).